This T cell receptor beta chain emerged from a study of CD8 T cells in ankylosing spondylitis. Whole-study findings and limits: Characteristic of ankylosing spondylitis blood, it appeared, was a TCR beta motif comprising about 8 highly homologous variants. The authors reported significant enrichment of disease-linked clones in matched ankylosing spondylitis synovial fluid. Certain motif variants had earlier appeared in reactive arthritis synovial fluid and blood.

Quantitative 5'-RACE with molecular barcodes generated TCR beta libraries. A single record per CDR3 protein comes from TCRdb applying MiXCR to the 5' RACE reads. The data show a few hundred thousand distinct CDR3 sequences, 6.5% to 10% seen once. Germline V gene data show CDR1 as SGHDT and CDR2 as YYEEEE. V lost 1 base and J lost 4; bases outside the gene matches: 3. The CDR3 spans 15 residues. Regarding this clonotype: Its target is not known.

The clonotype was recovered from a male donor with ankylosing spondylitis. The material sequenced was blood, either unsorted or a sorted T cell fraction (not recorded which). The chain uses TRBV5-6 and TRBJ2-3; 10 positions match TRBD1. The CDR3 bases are TGTGCCAGCAGCTTGAAAGGGACAGGGGCAGATACGCAGTATTTT. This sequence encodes CASSLKGTGADTQYF.